This TCR beta chain was found in a study of blood T cells in healthy people across ages. Study-level findings and limits: Diversity was higher, and naive CD4+ cells more numerous, in long-lived donors than in aged donors.

Each donor had around 9.2 milliliters of peripheral blood drawn. Primed by a sample-barcoded 5' primer and a J-beta primer mix, a second PCR proceeded for about 7 to 12 cycles. MiXCR was run by TCRdb on the 5' RACE reads, yielding one entry per CDR3 protein. The sample lists 1.6 million or so distinct CDR3 sequences, 30% to 35% occurring once. This clonotype was recorded at least ten times. Antigen: not known. The sequence was collected from a woman under 40 in good health. Sequenced sample: blood.

CDR3: CSGARGAYNEQFF. CDR3 in DNA: TGCAGCGGGGCTCGCGGCGCCTACAATGAGCAGTTCTTC. The chain carries TRBV29-1 and TRBJ2-1; D unclear. This CDR3 spans 13 amino acids. In germline, CDR1 is SQVTM, CDR2 ANQGSEA. The V end lost 7 bases, the J end lost 2 bases, and 12 bases lay between the germline ends.